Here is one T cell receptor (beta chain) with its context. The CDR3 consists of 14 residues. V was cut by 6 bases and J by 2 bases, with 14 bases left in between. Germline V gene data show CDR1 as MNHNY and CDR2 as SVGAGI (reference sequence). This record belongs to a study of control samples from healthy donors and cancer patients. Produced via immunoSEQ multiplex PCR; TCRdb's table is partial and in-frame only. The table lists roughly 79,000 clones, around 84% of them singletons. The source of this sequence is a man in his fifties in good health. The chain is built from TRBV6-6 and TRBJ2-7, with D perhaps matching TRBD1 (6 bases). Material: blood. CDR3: CASRGLRDTYEQYF. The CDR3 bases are TGTGCCAGCAGGGGGCTAAGGGACACCTACGAGCAGTACTTC.